This T cell receptor beta chain comes out of a study of OX40 agonist ivuxolimab in advanced cancers. At the level of the whole study: Ivuxolimab was a fully human IgG2 agonistic monoclonal antibody targeting the costimulatory receptor OX40 (CD134). The monotherapy dose-escalation portion (N of about 50 patients) of the phase I ivuxolimab trial is reported in the paper. Partial responses occurred in three dose-escalation patients: two with cutaneous melanoma and one with hepatocellular carcinoma. Peripheral TCRbeta sequencing aimed to test whether ivuxolimab altered TCR sequence diversity and caused clonal T-cell expansion. Intravenous ivuxolimab was administered to patients every 2 weeks at six dose levels: 0.01, 0.1, 0.3, 1.5, 3 and 10 mg/kg. Of the roughly 50 dose-escalation patients, hepatocellular carcinoma was present in 19, melanoma in approximately 15, renal cell carcinoma in 9 and head and neck cancer in 9. The dose-escalation cohort was 80% to 90% male with a mean age of about 65 years, ranging from roughly 20 to 85. Prior anti-PD-1, anti-PD-L1 or anti-CTLA-4 therapy was permitted, and checkpoint inhibitors had been received by roughly 42% of dose-escalation patients. What the study reported, not specific to this receptor: At doses of 0.1 to 3.0 mg/kg, clonal expansion of both CD4+ and CD8+ T cells in blood was seen between baseline and week 6. After ivuxolimab, CD8+ T cells had more expanded clones than CD4+ T cells on average. Low levels of normalized T-cell clonal expansion were also seen in some patients who did not respond. The antigen specificity of the peripheral T cells that underwent clonal expansion was not determined. In partial responders in the 0.1-3.0 mg/kg groups, normalized peripheral clonal expansion was found to be among the lowest, especially among CD8+ T cells.

For sequencing of the TCRbeta CDR3 region, genomic DNA was extracted from the sorted cells. The immunoSEQ Assay was used for sequencing of TCRbeta CDR3 regions. The table was pulled from immuneACCESS by TCRdb, which kept in-frame rearrangements only. Such tables lose some clones; where checked, under half of the loss comes from unresolved V genes, and the rest has no known cause. The sample has around 74,000 clones on record, 80% to 90% of them singletons. The ten largest clones take up around 5.1% of the sample. Patients with autoimmune disease history or receiving systemic immunosuppression were excluded from the trial. Peripheral blood for TCR sequencing was collected from all dose cohorts at baseline, on cycle 4 day 1, and on cycle 7 day 1. Samples came from an open-label, multicenter, first-in-human phase I dose-escalation trial of ivuxolimab. Adults with locally advanced or metastatic melanoma, renal cell carcinoma, hepatocellular carcinoma or head and neck squamous cell carcinoma were enrolled in the trial. Before TCR sequencing, CD4+ T cells and CD8+ T cells were sorted from peripheral blood as separate populations.

Points on this clone: Its recognized antigen is unknown. Base qualities are missing; no much larger clone stands one base away.

V lost 5 bases and J lost 0 bases, and the count of bases not matched to a germline gene is 7. Via the germline V gene (reference sequence), CDR1 is LNHDA and CDR2 SQIVND. The CDR3, from cysteine to phenylalanine, totals 16 residues. Only the CDR3 DNA is retained, 48 bases long and in frame from the first base. The receptor was derived from an adult with an advanced solid tumor such as melanoma, head and neck, liver or kidney cancer. The sequence links TRBV19 to TRBJ1-5; 7 bases in the middle match TRBD1. This specimen was CD4+ or CD8+ T cells sorted from blood, taken in a trial of the OX40 agonist ivuxolimab. Here is the DNA: TGTGCCAGTAGTTATACAGGGGACCATAGCAATCAGCCCCAGCATTTT. The translation is CASSYTGDHSNQPQHF.